The clone carrying this T cell receptor (beta chain) was seen once. The antigen is undetermined. The data originate from a study of T cell responses to AZD1222 COVID-19 vaccine. Libraries were prepared by immunoSEQ multiplex PCR; TCRdb keeps only in-frame clonotypes and omits some of them. Among around 100,000 clones listed, roughly nine tenths were seen once. Overall study results and limits: Recipients of two AZD1222 doses showed rising Spike-specific TCR breadth and depth.

Germline values: CDR1 LGHDT, CDR2 YNNKEL (reference sequence). Trimming took 1 base from V and 0 from J, leaving 13 bases between them. The CDR3 is 18 residues long. The rearrangement links TRBV3-1 (or the pseudogene TRBV3-2) to TRBJ2-6; perhaps TRBD1 as D (5 bases). The clonotype comes from an adult in good health. The sequencing used peripheral blood, collected on day 0 of AZD1222 vaccination. CDR3 residues: CASSQVLRQPSGANVLTF. For the CDR3, the DNA is TGTGCCAGCAGCCAAGTGCTTCGACAGCCCTCTGGGGCCAACGTCCTGACTTTC.